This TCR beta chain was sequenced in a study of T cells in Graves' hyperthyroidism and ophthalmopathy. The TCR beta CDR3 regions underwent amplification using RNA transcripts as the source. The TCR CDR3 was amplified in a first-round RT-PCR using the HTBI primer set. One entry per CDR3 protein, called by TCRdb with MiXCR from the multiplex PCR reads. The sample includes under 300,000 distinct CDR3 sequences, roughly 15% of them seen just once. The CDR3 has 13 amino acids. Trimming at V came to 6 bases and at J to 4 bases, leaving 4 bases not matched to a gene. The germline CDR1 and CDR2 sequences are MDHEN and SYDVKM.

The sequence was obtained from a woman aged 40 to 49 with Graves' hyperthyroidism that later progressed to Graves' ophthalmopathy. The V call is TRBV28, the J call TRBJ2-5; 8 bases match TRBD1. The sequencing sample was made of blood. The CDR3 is CASRETGGETQYF. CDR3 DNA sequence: TGTGCCAGCAGGGAAACAGGGGGAGAGACCCAGTACTTC.